The rows below give T cell receptor beta chains drawn from one sample of a study of OX40 agonist ivuxolimab in advanced cancers. The table came from immunoSEQ multiplex PCR; TCRdb's copy has only in-frame clones and leaves some out. The table includes about 64,000 clones, approximately 82% detected once. The sample in question was CD4+ or CD8+ T cells sorted from blood, obtained in a trial of the OX40 agonist ivuxolimab. The receptors shown here come from an adult with an advanced solid tumor such as melanoma, head and neck, liver or kidney cancer. Each CDR3 is given with its conserved first and last residue.

v_gene	j_gene	CDR3aa
TRBV6-6	TRBJ1-3	CASSYSGNTIYF
TRBV7-9	TRBJ1-3	CASSNRGQGSGNTIYF
TRBV11-2	TRBJ1-1	CASSLDLLFGGSRVEAFF
TRBV11-2	TRBJ2-7	CASSLGGQGTREQYF
TRBV7-8	TRBJ2-1	CASRADPSYNEQFF
TRBV10-3	TRBJ1-2	CAISGAGRPNYGYTF
TRBV5-6	TRBJ2-7	CASSFLSAGTYEQYF
TRBV27	TRBJ1-6	CASSLQVGGLLGSPLHF
TRBV4-2	TRBJ2-7	CASSQSIQEPRYEQYF
TRBV25-1	TRBJ2-2	CASTRGGGNTGELFF
TRBV5-1	TRBJ2-5	CASSLVTEETQYF
TRBV11-2	TRBJ1-2	CASSRDRGHGYTF
TRBV4-3	TRBJ2-7	CASSQDGHSYEQYF
TRBV21-1	TRBJ1-4	CASSRSGHVCEKLFF
TRBV5-6	TRBJ2-5	CASSSPPGQETQYF
TRBV9	TRBJ2-6	CASSPQTGGSGANVLTF